Presented here are 27 T cell receptor gamma chains from one specimen sequenced in a study of γδ T cells in repeated Plasmodium falciparum infection. Flow sorting of PBMC yielded separate Vgamma9/Vdelta2+ and Vdelta2-negative gammadelta T cell populations for bulk repertoire analysis. TCRdb called clones from the multiplex PCR reads again using CATT. The sample contains around 24,000 gamma-chain clones, 2.5% to 3.5% of which appear only once. The sequenced sample consisted of gamma-delta T cells from blood. These receptors were collected from a pool of human donors (malaria-infected and uninfected, not separated).

Details on this clone: This likely came from a read error, as a far larger clone is one base away. This sample also contains other DNA sequences that code for the same CDR3. This chain connects TRGV2 to TRGJ1 or TRGJ2. Here the J gene was assigned by germline matching of the DNA, as TCRdb has none. CDR3 length: 17 amino acids. The ends lost 1 base at V and 1 base at J; junction bases unmatched: 13. Germline loops: CDR1 EGSNGY, CDR2 YDSYNSKV. CDR3 in DNA: TGTGCCACCTGGGACGGAAACTCCCGTGCCAATTATTATAAGAAACTCTTT. Protein product: CATWDGNSRANYYKKLF.

This clone was detected many times. The protein in TCRdb stems from a much larger clone and differs at residue 9 from this DNA's translation, likely a read error; here the protein is translated from the DNA. The CDR3 nucleotides are TGTGCCACCTGGGACAGGCTGAAGAGACTCTTT. This codes for CATWDRLKRLF. The J gene is TRGJ1 or TRGJ2, the V gene TRGV5. Per the germline V gene, CDR1 is VINAFY and CDR2 is YDVSNSKD. The CDR3 is made up of 11 amino acids.

Judged by abundance, this clone is medium-sized. Within the sample, other DNA sequences also encode this same CDR3. This rearrangement joins TRGV9 to TRGJP. Germline-derived CDR1 and CDR2 are GITISATS and ISYDGTV (reference sequence). The ends lost 1 base at V and 5 bases at J; junction bases unmatched: 8. The CDR3 extends over 18 amino acids. CDR3 sequence (DNA): TGTGCCTTGTGGGAGGTTCGAGGGGAAGAGTTGGGCAAAAAAATCAAGGTATTT. Its translation: CALWEVRGEELGKKIKVF.

At least ten counts were recorded for this clone. The J gene is TRGJP2, the V gene TRGV9. Germline-derived CDR1 and CDR2 are GITISATS and ISYDGTV (reference sequence). V was clipped by 3 bases and J by 0 bases; unmatched bases: 4. The CDR3 is made up of 15 amino acids. CDR3 DNA: TGTGCCTTGTGGGAGTTTAATAGTAGTGATTGGATCAAGACGTTT. Its protein product is CALWEFNSSDWIKTF.

About this clone itself: The translation of this DNA and the TCRdb protein of a much larger clone differ at residue 9, probably owing to a read error; the protein shown here is translated from the DNA. The V call is TRGV2, the J call TRGJP2. No J gene is reported in TCRdb; it was inferred here by comparing the DNA with germline. V lost 0 bases and J lost 12; bases outside the gene matches: 7. The CDR3 has 13 amino acids. Germline CDR1 and CDR2: EGSNGY and YDSYNSKV. DNA for the CDR3: TGTGCCACCTGGGACGGGCAGAGACGGATCAAGACGTTT. As protein: CATWDGQRRIKTF.

This clone has ten or more counts. The protein given by TCRdb reflects a much larger clone and differs at residue 9 from this DNA's translation, likely from a read error; the protein shown is the DNA's translation. The rearrangement uses TRGV4 and TRGJ1 or TRGJ2. TCRdb is silent on the J gene; assignment here came from matching the DNA to germline. In germline, CDR1 is EGSTGY, CDR2 YDSYTSSV. The CDR3 spans 12 residues. This chain's CDR3 is CATWDFNYRKLF. As DNA, the CDR3 is TGTGCCACCTGGGACTTCAATTATAGGAAACTCTTT.

There are many counts of this clone. Only one base separates this from a far larger clonotype, so it likely reflects a read error. This sample includes further DNA sequences coding for the same CDR3. The chain joins TRGV9 to TRGJP. From germline, CDR1 is GITISATS and CDR2 ISYDGTV (reference sequence). CDR3 length equals 16 residues. The DNA for the CDR3 is TGTGCCTTGTGGGAGTATCAAGAGTTGGGCAAAAAAATCAAGGTGTTT. Amino acids: CALWEYQELGKKIKVF.

On this clone itself: It is unclear where the CDR3 begins or ends on the DNA, so no DNA is shown, and the CDR3 is as TCRdb lists it. No J gene was assigned, while the V gene was called as TRGV8. Per the germline V gene, CDR1 is VENAVY and CDR2 is YDSYNSRV. The CDR3 spans 31 amino acids, including both terminal residues. CDR3 protein: CATWDRVYYKKLFGSEQHLLSQVSIGRIQHF.

This clone was picked up many times. The protein that TCRdb holds for this DNA derives from a much larger clone and differs from the translated DNA at residue 2, which likely indicates a read error; the protein shown here is translated from the DNA. The rearrangement uses TRGV9 and TRGJ1 or TRGJ2. The J gene was missing in TCRdb and was found by matching the end of the DNA to germline. The length of the CDR3 is 15 residues. In germline, CDR1 is GITISATS, CDR2 ISYDGTV (reference sequence). The CDR3 protein is CTLWEAYRNYYKKLF. The CDR3 DNA reads as TGTACCTTGTGGGAGGCGTACCGAAATTATTATAAGAAACTCTTT.

This clone was detected a few times. A far larger clone is only one base removed, so a read error is likely. The limits of the CDR3 on the DNA are not certain, so only TCRdb's listed CDR3 is given. The V gene is TRGV5; the J gene was not called. Germline CDR1 and CDR2: VINAFY and YDVSNSKD. With termini counted, the CDR3 has 32 amino acids. This CDR3 is CATWDRLGIIRNSLAVEQHLLSQVSIGRIQHF.

This clone was counted many times. It is likely a read error: a sequence one base away is far more abundant. The same CDR3 arises from other DNA sequences in this sample as well. This chain connects TRGV9 to TRGJP. TCRdb is silent on the J gene; assignment here came from matching the DNA to germline. V gave up 1 base and J gave up 5 bases; unmatched junction bases: 8. The CDR3 length is 18 residues. In germline, CDR1 is GITISATS, CDR2 ISYDGTV (reference sequence). CDR3 DNA sequence: TGTGCCTTGTGGGAGGTTCGGGGGGAAGAGTTGGGCAAAAAAATCAAGGTATTT. It yields the protein CALWEVRGEELGKKIKVF.

This clone was picked up a small number of times. A far larger clone is just one base off, so this is likely a read error. This CDR3 is also generated by other DNA sequences in the sample. This chain connects TRGV9 to TRGJ1 or TRGJ2. Trimming at V came to 4 bases and at J to 11 bases, leaving 8 bases not matched to a gene. The CDR3 runs 11 residues. CDR1 GITISATS and CDR2 ISYDGTV come from the germline V gene (reference sequence). The CDR3 DNA sequence: TGTGCCTTGTGGGAAGTGCATGAGAAACTCTTT. As protein: CALWEVHEKLF.

This clone was seen ten or more times. The amino acid sequence in TCRdb belongs to a much larger clone and departs from this DNA's translation at residue 5, likely a sequencing read error; the sequence shown is translated from the DNA. This chain uses TRGV4 with TRGJ1 or TRGJ2. Germline lookup yields CDR1 EGSTGY and CDR2 YDSYTSSV. Trimming took 5 bases from V and 8 from J; bases not matched to a gene: 12. The CDR3 is made up of 13 amino acids. CDR3 DNA: TGTGCCACCTGGGGTGCCCGGGGGCATAAGAAACTCTTT. This translates into CATWGARGHKKLF.

About this clone: The protein recorded in TCRdb matches a much larger clone and deviates from this DNA's translation at residue 9, suggesting a read error; the protein here is obtained by translating the DNA. The chain has TRGV9 and TRGJ1 or TRGJ2. TCRdb leaves out the J gene; it was filled in here by matching the DNA to germline. There are 13 residues in the CDR3. CDR1 GITISATS and CDR2 ISYDGTV come from the germline V gene (reference sequence). Written as DNA, the CDR3 is TGTGCCCTTGCCGGGCTGAATTATGATAAGAAACTCTTT. Its translation is CALAGLNYDKKLF.

This clone was counted at least ten times. Since a much larger clone is just one base distant, this may be a read error. The sample holds other DNA sequences that translate to the same CDR3. The chain couples TRGV2 to TRGJP2. The CDR3 loop spans 15 amino acids. J was trimmed by 0 bases and V by 6 bases; bases with no gene match: 7. Germline CDR1 is EGSNGY and CDR2 is YDSYNSKV. CDR3 bases: TGTGCCACCTGGACTCAGTATAGTAGTGATTGGATCAAGACGTTT. Translating it yields CATWTQYSSDWIKTF.

As for this clone: A much larger clonotype is one base distant, so this may be a read error. The gene calls are TRGV9 and TRGJP1. Germline CDR1 and CDR2: GITISATS and ISYDGTV (reference sequence). The CDR3 is 14 amino acids. Here the CDR3 DNA reads TGTGCCTCGTGGGGGGGGGCCACTGGTTGGTTCAAGATATTT. Translated, it gives CASWGGATGWFKIF.

This clone was seen only a few times. A far larger clone is one nucleotide away, so this likely arose from a read error. The same CDR3 arises from other DNA sequences in this sample as well. This chain links TRGV9 with TRGJ1 or TRGJ2. The J gene, absent from TCRdb, was called here by matching the DNA to germline. Unmatched junction bases numbered 9, after V lost 0 bases and J lost 7 bases. CDR1 GITISATS and CDR2 ISYDGTV come from the germline V gene (reference sequence). CDR3 length: 14 amino acids. CDR3 sequence: CALWEVRCGYKKLF. CDR3 DNA sequence: TGTGCCTTGTGGGAGGTGCGGTGTGGCTATAAGAAACTCTTT.

This clone was seen at least ten times. TCRdb pairs this DNA with a much larger clone's protein that differs at residue 5, likely a read error; the protein shown was translated from the DNA. The CDR3 DNA reads as TGTGCCTTGTGGGCTTATAGTAGTGATTGGATCAAGACGTTT. Protein product: CALWAYSSDWIKTF. This chain joins TRGV9 and TRGJP2. TCRdb leaves out the J gene; it was filled in here by matching the DNA to germline. V was pared by 5 bases and J by 0 bases, with 3 bases of the junction left unmatched. The CDR3 has 14 amino acids. Germline V lookup: CDR1 GITISATS, CDR2 ISYDGTV (reference sequence).

This clone was seen many times. This DNA's translation and the protein TCRdb lists, from a much larger clone, do not match at residue 5, likely due to a read error; the protein shown is translated from the DNA. The V gene is TRGV9, the J gene TRGJ1 or TRGJ2. The CDR3 runs to 15 residues. V lost 5 bases to trimming and J lost 6 bases; unmatched junction nucleotides: 16. Germline-derived CDR1 and CDR2 are GITISATS and ISYDGTV (reference sequence). The CDR3, as DNA: TGTGCCTTGTGGGGGTCTTTGCCCGGGGTTTATAAGAAACTCTTT. This sequence encodes CALWGSLPGVYKKLF.

The sample holds a few counts of this clone. The TCRdb protein comes from a much larger clone and disagrees with this DNA's translation at residue 13, likely due to a read error; the protein given here is derived from the DNA. The chain joins TRGV9 to TRGJ1 or TRGJ2. No J gene is reported in TCRdb; it was inferred here by comparing the DNA with germline. This CDR3 has 18 residues. Per germline, CDR1 GITISATS and CDR2 ISYDGTV (reference sequence). Germline trimming cut 0 bases from V and 6 bases from J; bases unmatched to any gene: 20. The CDR3 loop reads CALWEVRRTPTTCYKKLF. CDR3 bases: TGTGCCTTGTGGGAGGTGAGGAGAACTCCGACGACTTGTTATAAGAAACTCTTT.

About this clone itself: This DNA's translation and the protein TCRdb lists, from a much larger clone, do not match at residue 12, likely due to a read error; the protein shown is translated from the DNA. The chain combines TRGV9 with TRGJP. As TCRdb names no J gene, one was assigned here on the basis of a DNA match to germline. CDR1 and CDR2 from the germline V gene are GITISATS and ISYDGTV (reference sequence). This CDR3 has 15 residues. The DNA for the CDR3 is TGTGCCTTGTGGTCCGAGGGGTTGGGCAAAAAAAGCAAGGTATTT. Translating it yields CALWSEGLGKKSKVF.

This clone has just a few counts. A far larger clone is one base from this, pointing to a likely read error. This same CDR3 is encoded by further DNA sequences in the sample. The chain joins TRGV9 to TRGJ1 or TRGJ2. TCRdb leaves out the J gene; it was filled in here by matching the DNA to germline. CDR3 size: 14 residues. Germline V lookup: CDR1 GITISATS, CDR2 ISYDGTV (reference sequence). Written as DNA, the CDR3 is TGTGCCCTGTGGGAGGTGCATAACTATTATAAGAAACTCTTT. Amino acids: CALWEVHNYYKKLF.

Ten or more counts support this clone. This chain uses TRGV4 with TRGJP2. Matching the DNA to germline supplied the J gene, which TCRdb does not give. Germline values: CDR1 EGSTGY, CDR2 YDSYTSSV. The length of the CDR3 is 10 residues. The trim removed 12 bases at V and 10 bases at J, leaving 8 bases unmatched. The CDR3 region is CALSGWIKTF. Here the CDR3 DNA reads TGTGCCCTATCAGGTTGGATCAAGACGTTT.

This clone showed up just a few times. With only one base between it and a far larger clone, this is likely a read error. In the same sample, other DNA sequences code for this CDR3. V and J are TRGV8 and TRGJ1 or TRGJ2. The J gene was not available in TCRdb and was assigned here by matching the DNA to germline segments. The CDR3 has 13 amino acids. Germline CDR1 reads VENAVY; CDR2 reads YDSYNSRV. CDR3 nucleotides: TGTGCCACTTGGGATAGCCCAAATTATAAGAAACTCTTT. Translation: CATWDSPNYKKLF.

This clone was found a few times. With only one base between it and a far larger clone, this is likely a read error. The sample carries other DNA sequences with the same CDR3. The chain recombines TRGV9 with TRGJ1 or TRGJ2. The J gene, left out of TCRdb, was set here by checking the DNA against germline. Germline CDR1 is GITISATS and CDR2 is ISYDGTV (reference sequence). The length of the CDR3 is 14 residues. The CDR3 bases are TGTGCTTTGTGGGAGGAAACCGCTTATTATAAGAAACTCTTT. It codes for CALWEETAYYKKLF.

The sample holds many counts of this clone. TCRdb lists the protein of a much larger clone for this DNA, which differs at residue 10, so this is likely a read error; the protein given here is translated from the DNA itself. This chain uses TRGV2 with TRGJ1 or TRGJ2. With 1 base clipped from V and 2 bases from J, the junction kept 11 bases outside the gene matches. Germline V gene sequence: CDR1 EGSNGY, CDR2 YDSYNSKV. CDR3 size: 16 residues. The CDR3 is CATWDGIRSDYYKKLF. The CDR3 DNA follows: TGTGCCACCTGGGACGGTATACGTTCGGATTATTATAAGAAACTCTTT.

This clone has at least ten counts. Translating this DNA gives a protein that differs at residue 7 from the TCRdb one, which belongs to a much larger clone; a read error is likely, and the protein shown is this translation. The chain links TRGV9 to TRGJ1 or TRGJ2. The J gene was not available in TCRdb and was assigned here by matching the DNA to germline segments. CDR3 length: 12 residues. In germline, CDR1 is GITISATS, CDR2 ISYDGTV (reference sequence). The CDR3 region is CALWKNCYKKLF. The CDR3 bases are TGTGCCTTGTGGAAGAATTGTTATAAGAAACTCTTT.